This T cell receptor beta chain was observed in a study of blood T cell repertoires in COVID-19. About the research overall: Donors in the United States, Italy and Spain gave samples during acute or convalescent COVID-19. T cells, B-cell-depleted T cells, or PBMCs provided the cDNA or gDNA that served as material.

In the original analysis: Amplifying reference gene primers gave estimates of nucleated cell counts. The repertoire was sequenced with immunoSEQ multiplex PCR; TCRdb's copy has only in-frame clones and lacks some. V and J calls plus clone size are reproduced from that table; the DNA served to infer D and trimming. The sample shows about 300,000 clones, around 88% of them seen only once. This receptor was taken from a woman younger than 45 who had recovered from COVID-19. Sequenced material: peripheral blood.

CDR3 DNA: TGTGCCAGCAGCGCAAGACCAGGGGGAGCCGGGGAGCTGTTTTTT. Residues: CASSARPGGAGELFF. The chain couples TRBV9 to TRBJ2-2, with 7 nucleotides matching TRBD1. Germline CDR1 SGDLS, CDR2 YYNGEE. Germline trimming cut 3 bases from V and 6 bases from J; bases unmatched to any gene: 8. The CDR3 sequence is 15 residues long.